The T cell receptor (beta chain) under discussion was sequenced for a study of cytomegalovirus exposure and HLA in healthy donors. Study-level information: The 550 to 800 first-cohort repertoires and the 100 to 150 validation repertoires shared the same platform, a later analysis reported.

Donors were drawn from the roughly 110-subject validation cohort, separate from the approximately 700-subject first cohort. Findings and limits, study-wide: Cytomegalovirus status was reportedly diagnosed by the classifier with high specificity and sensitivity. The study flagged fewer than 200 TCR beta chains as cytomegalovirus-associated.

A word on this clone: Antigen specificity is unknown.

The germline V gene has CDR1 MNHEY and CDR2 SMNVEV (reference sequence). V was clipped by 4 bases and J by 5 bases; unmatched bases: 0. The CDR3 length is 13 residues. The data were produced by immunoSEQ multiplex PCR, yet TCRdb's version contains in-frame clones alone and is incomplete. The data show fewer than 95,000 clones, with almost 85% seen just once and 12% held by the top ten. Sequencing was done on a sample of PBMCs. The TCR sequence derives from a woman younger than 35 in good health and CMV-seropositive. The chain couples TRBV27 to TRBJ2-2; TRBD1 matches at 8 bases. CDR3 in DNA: TGTGCCAGCAGTTGGACAGGGACCGGGGAGCTGTTTTTT. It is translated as CASSWTGTGELFF.